This T cell receptor (beta chain) was found in a study of blood T cell repertoires in COVID-19. About the research overall: The United States, Italy and Spain were the sources of the acute and convalescent COVID-19 samples.

Method: immunoSEQ multiplex PCR; TCRdb's copy keeps in-frame clones and lacks some. Of some 130,000 clones listed, 86% are singletons. The V segment lost 1 base and the J segment 3 bases; nucleotides outside the gene matches: 6. In germline, CDR1 is SGHVS, CDR2 FQNEAQ. The CDR3 is 17 residues long. Sequenced sample: peripheral blood. The clonotype originates from a woman in her seventies with COVID-19, enrolled during active disease. The V and J genes are TRBV7-8 and TRBJ1-5, with 10 positions matching TRBD1. CDR3: CASSLGTGTGVNQPQHF. The CDR3 bases are TGTGCCAGCAGCTTAGGAACCGGGACAGGGGTCAATCAGCCCCAGCATTTT. Full variable domain (missing parts from reference TRBV7-8 and TRBJ1-5): GAGVSQSPRYKVAKRGQDVALRCDPISGHVSLFWYQQALGQGPEFLTYFQNEAQLDKSGLPSDRFFAERPEGSVSTLKIQRTQQEDSAVYLCASSLGTGTGVNQPQHFGDGTRLSIL.